Shown below are 14 T cell receptor beta chains from a single sample sequenced in a study of T-cell reconstitution after alpha-beta-depleted transplantation in children. A library of TCRbeta sequences, prepared with unique molecular identifiers, was generated. TCRdb reanalysed the PCR reads using MiXCR and keeps one entry per CDR3 protein. This sample has around 440,000 distinct CDR3 sequences, with around 15% found just once. Sequenced here: PBMCs, mostly from graft donor cells, sampled 360 days after TCRalphabeta/CD19-depleted stem cell transplant. The receptors stem from a boy younger than two who had a stem cell transplant for Wiskott-Aldrich syndrome, so the T cells may come from the graft donor.

The chain uses TRBV6-4 and TRBJ1-2, with 12 positions matching TRBD1. Trimming took 6 bases from V and 2 from J; bases not matched to a gene: 4. The CDR3 has 15 amino acids. The germline V gene has CDR1 MRHNA and CDR2 SNTAGT. The CDR3 sequence is CASRPGQGANYGYTF. The CDR3 DNA is TGTGCCAGCAGGCCGGGACAGGGGGCGAACTATGGCTACACCTTC.

CDR3 residues: CASSPEPTGSTDTQYF. The CDR3 DNA is TGTGCCAGCTCACCCGAACCTACCGGAAGCACAGATACGCAGTATTTT. The V gene is TRBV18, the J gene TRBJ2-3, with no clear D. V was pared by 3 bases and J by 0 bases, with 13 bases between. Per the germline V gene, CDR1 is KGHSH and CDR2 is LQKENI. The CDR3 has 16 amino acids. The entire variable domain, with the rest obtained from reference TRBV18 and TRBJ2-3, is as follows: NAGVMQNPRHLVRRRGQEARLRCSPMKGHSHVYWYRQLPEEGLKFMVYLQKENIIDESGMPKERFSAEFPKEGPSILRIQQVVRGDSAAYFCASSPEPTGSTDTQYFGPGTRLTVL.

V usage is TRBV20-1 and J usage is TRBJ2-1, with TRBD2 matching over 11 bases. There are 15 residues in the CDR3. From germline, CDR1 is DFQATT and CDR2 SNEGSKA (reference sequence). With V trimmed by 3 bases and J by 5 bases, 6 bases remained unmatched. The CDR3 DNA is TGCAGTGCTAGTGGAGCGACTAGCGGGGACAATGAGCAGTTCTTC. This codes for CSASGATSGDNEQFF.

The V gene is TRBV25-1, the J gene TRBJ2-1; no firm D call. V lost 6 bases and J 4 bases, leaving 19 bases between the germline ends. CDR1 and CDR2 (germline): MGHDK, SYGVNS. CDR3 length: 16 residues. Here the CDR3 reads CASSDKLLTPYNEQFF. The CDR3 DNA is TGTGCCAGCAGCGATAAACTATTAACGCCTTACAATGAGCAGTTCTTC.

The genes are TRBV27 and TRBJ2-1, with 9 positions matching TRBD1. This CDR3 has 14 amino acids. V was clipped by 4 bases and J by 6 bases; unmatched bases: 4. Germline V gene lookup returns CDR1 MNHEY and CDR2 SMNVEV (reference sequence). CDR3 nucleotides: TGTGCCAGCAGTTACAGGGGGCGCATCAATGAGCAGTTCTTC. Protein product: CASSYRGRINEQFF.

The V and J genes are TRBV7-2 and TRBJ2-3; D is possibly TRBD2 (6 bases). CDR3 length: 15 amino acids. Germline V CDR1 and CDR2: SGHTA, FQGNSA. Trimming shortened V by 5 bases and J by 2 bases, and 14 bases separated the two germline ends. CDR3 protein: CASSPRLEVTDTQYF. As DNA, the CDR3 is TGTGCCAGCAGCCCAAGACTAGAGGTCACAGATACGCAGTATTTT. Full variable domain (remainder filled in from reference TRBV7-2 and TRBJ2-3): GAGVSQSPSNKVTEKGKDVELRCDPISGHTALYWYRQSLGQGLEFLIYFQGNSAPDKSGLPSDRFSAERTGGSVSTLTIQRTQQEDSAVYLCASSPRLEVTDTQYFGPGTRLTVL.

The chain recombines TRBV24-1 with TRBJ2-5, with 12 bases that match TRBD1. The germline gives CDR1 KGHDR, CDR2 SFDVKD. CDR3 length: 19 amino acids. V shed 9 bases, J shed 0 bases, and the junction held 16 bases outside the gene matches. The CDR3 here is CATSGPGTGGVEDQETQYF. In DNA, the CDR3 is TGTGCCACCTCGGGGCCCGGGACAGGGGGCGTAGAGGACCAAGAGACCCAGTACTTC.

In its sample, this clonotype was seen a few times. The V gene is TRBV7-2, the J gene TRBJ2-7; D could derive from TRBD1 or TRBD2 (7 bases each). Between the trimmed V and J ends, which lost 5 bases and 3 bases, there was a span of 14 bases. Germline V gene lookup returns CDR1 SGHTA and CDR2 FQGNSA. The CDR3 has 14 residues. CDR3 residues: CASSPGGVNYEQYF. The CDR3 nucleotides read TGTGCCAGCAGCCCAGGGGGGGTGAACTACGAGCAGTACTTC.

This clonotype has more than one count but fewer than ten. V is TRBV19 and J is TRBJ2-1; D may be TRBD2 (7 bases). CDR1 is LNHDA and CDR2 is SQIVND in the germline V gene (reference sequence). The CDR3 is made up of 14 amino acids. Trimming took off 6 bases at V and 3 bases at J, with 12 bases between the two ends. The CDR3 region has the DNA TGTGCCAGTAGAGGGGGGGCCTACTACAATGAGCAGTTCTTC. Protein sequence: CASRGGAYYNEQFF.

In its sample, this clonotype was seen many times. The V gene is TRBV12-3 or TRBV12-4, the J gene TRBJ2-1; 8 bases are shared with TRBD2. V shed 2 bases, J shed 2 bases, and the junction held 5 bases outside the gene matches. CDR3 length: 16 residues. The CDR3 protein is CASSLTGAGAYNEQFF. The DNA of the CDR3 is TGTGCCAGCAGTTTAACGGGAGCGGGAGCCTACAATGAGCAGTTCTTC.

The gene calls are TRBV27 and TRBJ2-7, with TRBD2 matching 13 bases. The length of the CDR3 is 14 residues. V shed 3 bases, J shed 6 bases, and the junction held 2 bases outside the gene matches. Looked up from germline, CDR1 is MNHEY and CDR2 is SMNVEV (reference sequence). CDR3 protein: CASSLGTSGVEQYF. CDR3 coding DNA: TGTGCCAGCAGTTTGGGGACTAGCGGGGTCGAGCAGTACTTC.

This clonotype showed up just a few times. This chain connects TRBV6-5 to TRBJ1-6; D gene uncertain. Germline lookup yields CDR1 MNHEY and CDR2 SVGAGI. The length of the CDR3 is 15 residues. Trimming pared 3 bases from V and 7 bases from J, leaving 13 bases between. The CDR3: CASSYVVHGNSPLHF. As DNA, the CDR3 is TGTGCCAGCAGTTATGTTGTACACGGAAATTCACCCCTCCACTTT.

This chain uses TRBV5-1 with TRBJ1-1; TRBD1 agrees at 7 bases. The CDR3 loop spans 14 amino acids. Germline loops: CDR1 SGHRS, CDR2 YFSETQ. J was trimmed by 3 bases and V by 1 base; bases with no gene match: 3. The CDR3 loop reads CASSLQGGDTEAFF. The CDR3, as DNA: TGCGCCAGCAGCTTGCAGGGGGGGGACACTGAAGCTTTCTTT.

This clonotype has more than one count but fewer than ten. The rearrangement links TRBV6-1 to TRBJ2-3, with 9 bases fitting TRBD1. Germline V CDR1 and CDR2: MNHNS, SASEGT. This CDR3 region has 15 residues. V lost 5 bases, J lost 2 bases, and 5 bases stayed unmatched. The CDR3 reads CASSTDRGHTDTQYF. The CDR3 region has the DNA TGTGCCAGCAGTACGGACAGGGGCCACACAGATACGCAGTATTTT.